This TCR beta chain was found in a study of blood T cell repertoires in COVID-19. Study as a whole: From T cells, B-cell-depleted T cells, or PBMCs came the material, which was cDNA or gDNA.

CDR3 length: 18 residues. The trim removed 1 base at V and 0 bases at J, leaving 9 bases unmatched. Germline V gene data show CDR1 as LNHDA and CDR2 as SQIVND (reference sequence). Per the original data handling: How many nucleated cells were present was estimated from reference gene primer amplification. Sequenced by immunoSEQ multiplex PCR; TCRdb stores in-frame clones only, minus some. The V and J calls and clone size come from that table; D and trimming were worked out from the DNA. The top ten clones hold 2% to 2.5% of a sample with about 220,000 clones, 86% of them seen once. This clone has only a few counts.

The V and J genes are TRBV19 and TRBJ1-5; 7 bases fit TRBD1. This receptor was taken from a man between 25 and 39 years old who had recovered from COVID-19. The material sequenced was peripheral blood. The CDR3 sequence is CASSIVMGTEYSNQPQHF. CDR3 sequence (DNA): TGTGCCAGTAGTATAGTTATGGGGACAGAATATAGCAATCAGCCCCAGCATTTT.